One and the same sample provided the 17 T cell receptor beta chains below, sequenced in a study of blood T cell repertoires in COVID-19. Measured with immunoSEQ multiplex PCR; TCRdb has only the in-frame clones, and not every one. In the table there are around 280,000 clones, 87% of which are singletons. The sequencing sample was made of peripheral blood. These receptors originate from a woman in her forties or fifties who had recovered from COVID-19.

V gene TRBV5-1 combines with J gene TRBJ1-1, with a tentative D call TRBD1 (5 bases). Germline V gene sequence: CDR1 SGHRS, CDR2 YFSETQ. The ends were cut back, 4 bases at V and 1 base at J, with 11 bases in the middle. This CDR3 spans 14 amino acids. CDR3 sequence: CASSDVQGNTEAFF. The CDR3 nucleotides are TGCGCCAGCAGCGATGTTCAGGGGAACACTGAAGCTTTCTTT.

The J gene is TRBJ2-1, the V gene TRBV6-5; no clear D. V was cut by 9 bases and J by 0 bases, with 6 bases left in between. Germline V gene sequence: CDR1 MNHEY, CDR2 SVGAGI. The CDR3 is made up of 12 amino acids. CDR3 DNA sequence: TGTGCCAGTCGTAGCTCCTACAATGAGCAGTTCTTC. Protein sequence: CASRSSYNEQFF.

The chain recombines TRBV2 with TRBJ2-7, with 7 nucleotides matching TRBD2. V shed 7 bases, J shed 1 base, and the junction held 13 bases outside the gene matches. This CDR3 comprises 16 residues. Germline-derived CDR1 and CDR2 are SNHLY and FYNNEI. In DNA form, the CDR3 reads TGTGCCAGCAACGGACCCCGGGGGGACGGATCCTACGAGCAGTACTTC. It yields the protein CASNGPRGDGSYEQYF.

The chain combines TRBV10-3 with TRBJ1-5; no definite D call. This CDR3 region has 13 residues. Trimming took 3 bases from V and 3 from J, leaving 6 bases between them. Germline V lookup: CDR1 ENHRY, CDR2 SYGVKD. CDR3 region: CAISDLLNQPQHF. DNA of the CDR3: TGTGCCATCAGTGACCTCCTCAATCAGCCCCAGCATTTT.

The chain is built from TRBV10-3 and TRBJ2-1, with 9 bases lining up with TRBD2. V gave up 10 bases and J gave up 0 bases; unmatched junction bases: 16. Germline CDR1 reads ENHRY; CDR2 reads SYGVKD. The CDR3 loop spans 18 amino acids. CDR3 loop: CATPGRSSGGPSYNEQFF. Here the CDR3 DNA reads TGTGCCACCCCCGGTCGGAGTAGCGGGGGACCCTCCTACAATGAGCAGTTCTTC.

The rearrangement joins TRBV6-5 to TRBJ2-1, with TRBD1 as a possible D gene (7 bases). This CDR3 is 14 amino acids long. Germline V gene lookup returns CDR1 MNHEY and CDR2 SVGAGI. Trimming pared 2 bases from V and 6 bases from J, leaving 11 bases between. The CDR3 loop is CASSYGGGPNEQFF. The DNA for the CDR3 is TGTGCCAGCAGTTACGGAGGGGGCCCCAATGAGCAGTTCTTC.

The chain is built from TRBV3-1 (or the pseudogene TRBV3-2) and TRBJ2-7; TRBD1 is a possible D gene (5 bases). Germline CDR1 reads LGHDT; CDR2 reads YNNKEL (reference sequence). V was clipped by 3 bases and J by 0 bases, with 9 bases between them. CDR3 length: 14 amino acids. The CDR3 region is CASSHTGNSYEQYF. CDR3 sequence (DNA): TGTGCCAGCAGCCACACAGGTAACTCCTACGAGCAGTACTTC.

V is TRBV3-1 (or the pseudogene TRBV3-2) and J is TRBJ2-5; possible D gene TRBD1, 6 bases. This CDR3 has 16 residues. Germline values: CDR1 LGHDT, CDR2 YNNKEL (reference sequence). Trimming took 4 bases from V and 1 from J, leaving 16 bases between them. CDR3 sequence (DNA): TGTGCCAGCAGCCTTTCCAGGACAGCGCCCCAAGAGACCCAGTACTTC. The encoded protein is CASSLSRTAPQETQYF.

V and J are TRBV18 and TRBJ2-6; a possible D gene is TRBD2 (7 bases). The CDR3 contains 18 residues. Germline V gene sequence: CDR1 KGHSH, CDR2 LQKENI. V was shortened by 6 bases and J by 0 bases, with 18 bases between the two germline ends. CDR3 region: CASSPRGGRSSGANVLTF. As DNA, the CDR3 is TGTGCCAGCTCCCCGAGGGGGGGGCGCAGCTCTGGGGCCAACGTCCTGACTTTC. Variable domain in full (rest from reference TRBV18 and TRBJ2-6): NAGVMQNPRHLVRRRGQEARLRCSPMKGHSHVYWYRQLPEEGLKFMVYLQKENIIDESGMPKERFSAEFPKEGPSILRIQQVVRGDSAAYFCASSPRGGRSSGANVLTFGAGSRLTVL.

This sequence joins TRBV28 and TRBJ2-2, with 16 positions matching TRBD2. The junction had 12 bases not matched to a gene; V was cut back by 4 bases and J by 4 bases. Germline CDR1 and CDR2: MDHEN and SYDVKM. The CDR3 length is 20 residues. The CDR3 coding sequence is TGTGCCAGCAGTTCATATAAGGGACTAGCGGGAGGGCCGGCCACCGGGGAGCTGTTTTTT. It encodes CASSSYKGLAGGPATGELFF.

On this clone: Other nucleotide sequences from this sample produce the same CDR3. The chain combines TRBV5-1 with TRBJ2-2, with 7 positions matching TRBD1. Germline CDR1 reads SGHRS; CDR2 reads YFSETQ. This CDR3 contains 15 residues. Trimming at V came to 0 bases and at J to 3 bases, leaving 2 bases not matched to a gene. The CDR3: CASSLGQGDTGELFF. In nucleotides, the CDR3 is TGCGCCAGCAGCTTGGGCCAGGGGGACACCGGGGAGCTGTTTTTT.

This clone has just one count. The gene calls are TRBV7-9 and TRBJ2-2, with 11 positions matching TRBD1. V lost 6 bases and J lost 5; bases outside the gene matches: 2. The V gene's germline CDR1 is SEHNR and CDR2 FQNEAQ (reference sequence). This CDR3 has 14 amino acids. CDR3 coding DNA: TGTGCCAGCAGTGGACAGGGGGCAACCGGGGAGCTGTTTTTT. Translating gives CASSGQGATGELFF.

The genes are TRBV3-1 (or the pseudogene TRBV3-2) and TRBJ2-5; no clear D. The ends were cut back, 4 bases at V and 2 bases at J, with 11 bases in the middle. The CDR3 sequence is 14 residues long. CDR1 and CDR2 (germline): LGHDT, YNNKEL (reference sequence). DNA for the CDR3: TGTGCCAGCAGCCCTTGGGCAGGTCAAGAGACCCAGTACTTC. Residues: CASSPWAGQETQYF.

The chain is built from TRBV6-2 or TRBV6-3 and TRBJ1-1; TRBD1 aligns across 7 bases. CDR3 length: 17 amino acids. The ends lost 6 bases at V and 0 bases at J; junction bases unmatched: 13. CDR1 and CDR2 (germline): MNHEY, SVGEGT. The DNA for the CDR3 is TGTGCCAGCAGCCCCTCTCCCCGGACAGGACTGAACACTGAAGCTTTCTTT. As protein: CASSPSPRTGLNTEAFF.

The J gene is TRBJ2-7, the V gene TRBV5-6; 11 bases map to TRBD1. This CDR3 contains 15 residues. Germline V CDR1 and CDR2: SGHDT, YYEEEE. Losses at the gene ends were 0 bases for V and 5 bases for J; bases not matched to a gene: 4. CDR3 protein: CASSLEGQGGHEQYF. The CDR3 DNA sequence: TGTGCCAGCAGCTTGGAGGGACAGGGGGGCCACGAGCAGTACTTC.

The chain has TRBV6-8 and TRBJ1-4; D gene uncertain. The CDR3 length is 18 residues. Germline V gene sequence: CDR1 MNHGY, CDR2 SAAAGT. The V end was cut by 6 bases, the J end by 5 bases, with 25 bases between. In nucleotides, the CDR3 is TGTGCCAGCAGCCTAGTTACACGGTTACCCCAAATAAATGAAAAACTGTTTTTT. The encoded protein is CASSLVTRLPQINEKLFF.

This clone was recorded once. The V and J genes are TRBV3-1 (or the pseudogene TRBV3-2) and TRBJ2-6, with D possibly being TRBD1 (6 bases). The CDR3 has 15 amino acids. Germline lookup yields CDR1 LGHDT and CDR2 YNNKEL (reference sequence). The V and J ends lost 4 bases and 4 bases respectively, with 11 bases between them. CDR3 amino acids: CASSLQGSGANVLTF. DNA for the CDR3: TGTGCCAGCAGCCTACAGGGTTCCGGGGCCAACGTCCTGACTTTC.